The clone carrying this T cell receptor (beta chain) was seen a handful of times. TCRdb fed the RT-PCR reads into MiXCR, producing one record per CDR3 protein. The repertoire includes about 230,000 distinct CDR3 sequences, 12% to 15% of them detected once, and more than 9% sits in the top ten. The sample comes from a study of patients and donors after allogeneic stem cell transplantation. V was pared by 4 bases and J by 0 bases, with 10 bases between. CDR1 and CDR2 from the germline V gene are SGHDT and YYEEEE. This CDR3 is built from 14 residues. The chain couples TRBV5-6 to TRBJ1-2; D is undetermined. What was sequenced was blood, either unsorted or a sorted T cell fraction (not recorded which). This receptor was identified in a human donor who was either an allogeneic HSCT recipient or a stem cell or donor lymphocyte infusion donor (not recorded which). It is not recorded whose cells these are; they may come from a transplant donor. The CDR3 is CASSETQPNYGYTF. The CDR3 DNA reads as TGTGCCAGCAGCGAAACCCAACCTAACTATGGCTACACCTTC.